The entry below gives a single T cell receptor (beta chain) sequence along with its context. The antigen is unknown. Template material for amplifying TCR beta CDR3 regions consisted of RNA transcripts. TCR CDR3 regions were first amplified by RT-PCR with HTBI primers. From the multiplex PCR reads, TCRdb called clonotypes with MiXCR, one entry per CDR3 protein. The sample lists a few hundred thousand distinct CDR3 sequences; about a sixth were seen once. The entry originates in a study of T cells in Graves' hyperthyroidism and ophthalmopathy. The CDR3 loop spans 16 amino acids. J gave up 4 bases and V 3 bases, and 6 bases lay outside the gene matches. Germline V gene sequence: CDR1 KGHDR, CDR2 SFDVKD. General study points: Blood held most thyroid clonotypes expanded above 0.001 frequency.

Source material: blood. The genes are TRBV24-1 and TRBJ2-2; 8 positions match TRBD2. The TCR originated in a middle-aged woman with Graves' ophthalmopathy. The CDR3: CATSDLSLAGTGELFF. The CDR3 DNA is TGTGCCACCAGTGATCTCTCGCTAGCGGGCACCGGGGAGCTGTTTTTT.